Below, 23 T cell receptor beta chains from the same sample are listed, as sequenced in a study of blood T cell repertoires in COVID-19. Repertoires were generated with immunoSEQ multiplex PCR, while TCRdb's copy carries only in-frame clones and drops some. In the table there are 200,000 or so clones, about 87% of which are singletons. Specimen: PBMCs or T cells enriched from blood (not recorded which). These receptors all stem from a woman in her 30s who had recovered from COVID-19.

This chain links TRBV28 with TRBJ1-4; TRBD1 is a possible D gene (5 bases). Trimming left V 5 bases short and J 7 bases short, with 17 bases between. CDR3 size: 15 residues. Germline lookup yields CDR1 MDHEN and CDR2 SYDVKM. CDR3 nucleotide sequence: TGTGCCAGCAGTCCCCCTAGGGGTAACATTGAAAAACTGTTTTTT. This gives the protein CASSPPRGNIEKLFF.

This chain links TRBV15 with TRBJ2-7; possible D gene TRBD2, 5 bases. This CDR3 region has 14 residues. CDR1 is LNHNV and CDR2 is YYDKDF in the germline V gene (reference sequence). V was clipped by 1 base and J by 2 bases, with 9 bases between them. The CDR3 is CATSRGYGTYEQYF. CDR3 DNA: TGTGCCACCAGCAGAGGGTACGGGACCTACGAGCAGTACTTC. The variable domain in full, completed from reference TRBV15 and TRBJ2-7, reads DAMVIQNPRYQVTQFGKPVTLSCSQTLNHNVMYWYQQKSSQAPKLLFHYYDKDFNNEADTPDNFQSRRPNTSFCFLDIRSPGLGDTAMYLCATSRGYGTYEQYFGPGTRLTVT.

This clone has just a few counts. The V and J genes are TRBV9 and TRBJ1-3; 9 nucleotides agree with TRBD1. From germline, CDR1 is SGDLS and CDR2 YYNGEE. The CDR3 runs 15 residues. V trimming: 3 bases; J trimming: 0 bases; junction bases outside the gene matches: 1. CDR3 DNA: TGTGCCAGCAGCGGGACAGGGGCCTCTGGAAACACCATATATTTT. Translated: CASSGTGASGNTIYF.

The chain recombines TRBV6-2 or TRBV6-3 with TRBJ2-5; D unresolved. Germline V lookup: CDR1 MNHEY, CDR2 SVGEGT. V was shortened by 3 bases and J by 1 base, with 9 bases between the two germline ends. This CDR3 has 14 amino acids. The CDR3 DNA reads TGTGCCAGCAGTTATCCAGGAATCCAAGAGACCCAGTACTTC. Amino acids: CASSYPGIQETQYF.

The V call is TRBV11-2, the J call TRBJ2-5, with D possibly being TRBD1 (5 bases). Trimming cost V 3 bases and J 5 bases, with 19 bases left between them. The germline V gene encodes CDR1 SGHAT and CDR2 FQNNGV. This CDR3 has 16 amino acids. The DNA of the CDR3 is TGTGCCAGCAGCTTTTCGGTCTTATTTGCAGGGGAGACCCAGTACTTC. It is translated as CASSFSVLFAGETQYF.

A few counts support this clone. The chain recombines TRBV19 with TRBJ1-5; D not resolved. The germline V gene encodes CDR1 LNHDA and CDR2 SQIVND (reference sequence). V lost 4 bases and J 7 bases, leaving 14 bases between the germline ends. This CDR3 has 14 amino acids. The CDR3 sequence is CASSSRREEQPQHF. The CDR3 DNA reads TGTGCCAGTAGTAGTAGGAGGGAGGAACAGCCCCAGCATTTT.

The rearrangement uses TRBV4-3 and TRBJ2-3; D may be TRBD1 (6 bases). Germline V lookup: CDR1 LGHNA, CDR2 YSLEER. There are 15 residues in the CDR3. The V and J ends lost 1 base and 6 bases respectively, with 14 bases between them. The CDR3 spells CASSQGGHPRDTQYF. The CDR3 region has the DNA TGCGCCAGCAGCCAAGGGGGACATCCTCGGGATACGCAGTATTTT.

The chain combines TRBV5-6 with TRBJ1-6; D gene uncertain. Germline CDR1 SGHDT, CDR2 YYEEEE. The CDR3 has 12 amino acids. V was trimmed by 1 base and J by 7 bases, leaving 3 bases between them. The CDR3 spells CASSLRNSPLHF. The DNA for the CDR3 is TGTGCCAGCAGCTTGCGGAATTCACCCCTCCACTTT. Combining the CDR3 with reference TRBV5-6 and TRBJ1-6 gives the whole variable domain DAGVTQSPTHLIKTRGQQVTLRCSPKSGHDTVSWYQQALGQGPQFIFQYYEEEERQRGNFPDRFSGHQFPNYSSELNVNALLLGDSALYLCASSLRNSPLHFGNGTRLTVT.

The rearrangement links TRBV6-1 to TRBJ1-2; D is unresolved. The CDR3 loop spans 14 amino acids. Trimming removed 2 bases at V and 6 bases at J, with 13 bases between. The germline V gene has CDR1 MNHNS and CDR2 SASEGT. CDR3 protein: CASSEREGSDGYTF. Here the CDR3 DNA reads TGTGCCAGCAGTGAACGGGAAGGCTCCGATGGCTACACCTTC.

This rearrangement joins TRBV5-1 to TRBJ2-2, with D uncertain. Germline-derived CDR1 and CDR2 are SGHRS and YFSETQ. There are 16 residues in the CDR3. V lost 1 base to trimming and J lost 1 base, with 11 bases between them. The CDR3 spells CASSLMPRRNTGELFF. DNA of the CDR3: TGCGCCAGCAGCTTGATGCCGAGAAGGAACACCGGGGAGCTGTTTTTT.

The chain has TRBV7-9 and TRBJ1-1; D gene ambiguous. This CDR3 is 12 amino acids long. Germline CDR1 is SEHNR and CDR2 is FQNEAQ (reference sequence). Trimming removed 5 bases at V and 1 base at J, with 5 bases between. CDR3 residues: CASSHRNTEAFF. Here the CDR3 DNA reads TGTGCCAGCAGCCATAGGAACACTGAAGCTTTCTTT.

A few counts support this clone. The rearrangement links TRBV7-9 to TRBJ1-2; D not certain. Germline CDR1 SEHNR, CDR2 FQNEAQ (reference sequence). This CDR3 has 14 amino acids. V was clipped by 2 bases and J by 3 bases, with 10 bases between them. CDR3 sequence (DNA): TGTGCCAGCAGCTTACTCGGGATGGACTATGGCTACACCTTC. Encoded protein: CASSLLGMDYGYTF.

The chain links TRBV19 to TRBJ1-1; D may be TRBD1 (6 bases). Trimming shortened V by 6 bases and J by 4 bases, and 18 bases separated the two germline ends. The CDR3 covers 15 residues. Germline lookup yields CDR1 LNHDA and CDR2 SQIVND (reference sequence). The CDR3 spells CASRRPRDTVTEAFF. CDR3 sequence (DNA): TGTGCCAGTAGGAGACCACGGGACACGGTCACTGAAGCTTTCTTT. Complete variable domain (other parts from reference TRBV19 and TRBJ1-1): DGGITQSPKYLFRKEGQNVTLSCEQNLNHDAMYWYRQDPGQGLRLIYYSQIVNDFQKGDIAEGYSVSREKKESFPLTVTSAQKNPTAFYLCASRRPRDTVTEAFFGQGTRLTVV.

The count of this clone is one. The genes are TRBV3-1 (or the pseudogene TRBV3-2) and TRBJ2-1, with D possibly matching TRBD2 (6 bases). Between the trimmed V and J ends, which lost 0 bases and 3 bases, there was a span of 18 bases. Per the germline V gene, CDR1 is LGHDT and CDR2 is YNNKEL (reference sequence). The length of the CDR3 is 18 residues. The CDR3 is CASSQDVGRGPHYNEQFF. The CDR3, as DNA: TGTGCCAGCAGCCAAGATGTAGGGCGGGGCCCCCACTACAATGAGCAGTTCTTC.

The chain uses TRBV6-5 and TRBJ2-5, with a possible D match to TRBD1 (6 bases). Germline V gives CDR1 MNHEY, CDR2 SVGAGI. V was shortened by 6 bases and J by 9 bases, with 17 bases between the two germline ends. The CDR3 is made up of 13 amino acids. For the CDR3, the DNA is TGTGCCAGCAGAGCTTGGACAGAAGGAGCCCAGTACTTC. It codes for CASRAWTEGAQYF.

The genes are TRBV7-9 and TRBJ1-3; TRBD1 matches at 7 bases. J was trimmed by 0 bases and V by 7 bases; bases with no gene match: 15. In germline, CDR1 is SEHNR, CDR2 FQNEAQ (reference sequence). The CDR3 has 18 residues. The CDR3 bases are TGTGCCAGCAACATCTTTCCCGGGACAGAGAGCTCTGGAAACACCATATATTTT. Residues: CASNIFPGTESSGNTIYF.

The chain combines TRBV27 with TRBJ1-1, with TRBD1 matching over 10 bases. The germline CDR1 and CDR2 sequences are MNHEY and SMNVEV (reference sequence). Trimming removed 1 base from V and 0 bases from J; junction bases left unmatched: 5. The CDR3 is made up of 17 amino acids. As DNA, the CDR3 is TGTGCCAGCAGTTTATATCCGGGACAGGGGTTGAACACTGAAGCTTTCTTT. Translated, it gives CASSLYPGQGLNTEAFF.

The chain couples TRBV11-2 to TRBJ1-3, with D possibly TRBD1 on 5 matching bases. The CDR3 totals 19 residues. Trimming pared 1 base from V and 0 bases from J, leaving 19 bases between. CDR1 is SGHAT and CDR2 is FQNNGV in the germline V gene. CDR3 amino acids: CASSLAWGSEGSSGNTIYF. For the CDR3, the DNA is TGTGCCAGCAGCTTAGCTTGGGGGTCGGAGGGAAGCTCTGGAAACACCATATATTTT.

The rearrangement uses TRBV10-1 and TRBJ2-3, with 9 bases fitting TRBD2. Germline CDR1 reads WNHNN; CDR2 reads SYGVQD (reference sequence). The V and J ends lost 1 base and 1 base, in that order; junction bases with no gene match: 3. This CDR3 spans 16 amino acids. This CDR3 reads CASSEWRGGGTDTQYF. CDR3 DNA: TGCGCCAGCAGTGAGTGGCGGGGGGGAGGCACAGATACGCAGTATTTT.

This clone showed up just a few times. The V gene is TRBV5-1, the J gene TRBJ2-2; 7 bases line up with TRBD2. The V gene end was trimmed by 3 bases and the J gene end by 5 bases; junction bases not matched to a gene: 4. Germline V lookup: CDR1 SGHRS, CDR2 YFSETQ. This CDR3 region has 14 residues. The CDR3 bases are TGCGCCAGCAGCTACGGGGGGTTGACCGGGGAGCTGTTTTTT. It is translated as CASSYGGLTGELFF.

The rearrangement links TRBV19 to TRBJ2-1, with 13 nucleotides matching TRBD2. Trimming cost V 2 bases and J 5 bases; bases outside gene matches: 3. Germline V lookup: CDR1 LNHDA, CDR2 SQIVND (reference sequence). The CDR3 covers 16 residues. The CDR3 spells CASSITSGGADNEQFF. DNA for the CDR3: TGTGCCAGTAGTATAACTAGCGGGGGGGCCGACAATGAGCAGTTCTTC. Supplemented by reference TRBV19 and TRBJ2-1, the full variable domain reads DGGITQSPKYLFRKEGQNVTLSCEQNLNHDAMYWYRQDPGQGLRLIYYSQIVNDFQKGDIAEGYSVSREKKESFPLTVTSAQKNPTAFYLCASSITSGGADNEQFFGPGTRLTVL.

This chain uses TRBV5-6 with TRBJ2-7, with D tentatively TRBD1 (5 bases). The ends were cut back, 3 bases at V and 3 bases at J, with 13 bases in the middle. The germline gives CDR1 SGHDT, CDR2 YYEEEE. The CDR3 runs 14 residues. The chain's CDR3 is CASSSAPDIYEQYF. The CDR3 region has the DNA TGTGCCAGCAGCTCAGCGCCGGACATCTACGAGCAGTACTTC.

The chain joins TRBV15 to TRBJ1-2; TRBD1 matches at 10 bases. The V gene end was trimmed by 3 bases and the J gene end by 6 bases; junction bases not matched to a gene: 1. CDR3 length: 13 amino acids. Germline values: CDR1 LNHNV, CDR2 YYDKDF (reference sequence). In nucleotides, the CDR3 is TGTGCCACCAGCAGGGACAGGGGGGATGGCTACACCTTC. It yields the protein CATSRDRGDGYTF.